Given below is one TCR beta chain in context. Study processing details: Cell counts per sample came from amplifying reference gene primers. Using immunoSEQ multiplex PCR, the repertoire was profiled, and TCRdb retains in-frame clones only, with some absent. The D gene and trimming were derived from the DNA, and the V and J assignments and clone size from that table. This table has 150,000 or so clones, 85% to 95% appearing once. This entry belongs to a study of blood T cell repertoires in COVID-19. V lost 5 bases and J lost 2; bases outside the gene matches: 8. The CDR3 runs to 15 residues. Germline assignment: CDR1 MNHEY and CDR2 SMNVEV (reference sequence).

The rearrangement uses TRBV27 and TRBJ2-5, with TRBD1 matching over 7 bases. The sample was peripheral blood. This clonotype originated in a man aged 45 to 65 with acute or convalescent COVID-19. The CDR3 loop reads CASSPDRVSQETQYF. The CDR3 DNA follows: TGTGCCAGCAGTCCAGACAGGGTGTCTCAAGAGACCCAGTACTTC.